These 24 T cell receptor beta chains share one sample of origin, sequenced in a study of T-cell memory formation after mild COVID-19. TCRdb reanalysed the 5' RACE reads using MiXCR and keeps one entry per CDR3 protein. The sample yields some 600,000 distinct CDR3 sequences, approximately 15% seen once. Sequenced material: PBMCs or a T cell subset sorted from them (not recorded which). The receptors originated from an adult woman who had mild COVID-19 (a few samples of this study predate the infection). Cell type and time point are not known.

The chain couples TRBV5-1 to TRBJ2-7, with a tentative D call TRBD1 (5 bases). V was shortened by 0 bases and J by 6 bases, with 16 bases between the two germline ends. The CDR3 is made up of 15 amino acids. CDR1 is SGHRS, CDR2 YFSETQ, per germline. In DNA, the CDR3 is TGCGCCAGCAGCTTGGCCCCAGGGCCCGAGCGCGAGCAGTACTTC. This gives the protein CASSLAPGPEREQYF.

The gene calls are TRBV20-1 and TRBJ2-7; 9 bases are shared with TRBD1. This CDR3 has 16 residues. The V and J ends lost 5 bases and 0 bases, in that order; junction bases with no gene match: 11. CDR1 is DFQATT, CDR2 SNEGSKA, per germline (reference sequence). The CDR3 DNA reads TGCAGTGCTTTTCCATGGGACAGGGTTAGCTCCTACGAGCAGTACTTC. It is translated as CSAFPWDRVSSYEQYF.

This clonotype appeared a few times. V usage is TRBV21-1 and J usage is TRBJ2-5. TRBV21-1 represents a pseudogene. The CDR3 spans 15 residues. CDR3 sequence: CASSTRFGQDETQYF. The CDR3 DNA reads as TGTGCCAGCAGCACGCGATTCGGCCAAGACGAGACCCAGTACTTC.

This clonotype was seen a few times. The chain has TRBV12-3 or TRBV12-4 and TRBJ2-7; TRBD2 matches 10 bases. After removal of 7 bases from V and 7 bases from J, the junction contained 10 bases not matched to a gene. This CDR3 spans 14 amino acids. The DNA of the CDR3 is TGTGCCAGCATCCTAGCGGGAGCTCGTGGAGAGCAGTACTTC. It encodes CASILAGARGEQYF.

In this sample, this clonotype turned up a few times. The J gene is TRBJ2-4, the V gene TRBV7-2, with 7 bases aligning to TRBD2. V shed 4 bases, J shed 13 bases, and the junction held 10 bases outside the gene matches. CDR3 length equals 13 residues. Germline V CDR1 and CDR2: SGHTA, FQGNSA. The CDR3 DNA follows: TGTGCCAGCAGCTCGACTAGCCCGGCGGTGCAGTACTTC. The encoded protein is CASSSTSPAVQYF. The variable domain in full, with the rest retrieved from reference TRBV7-2 and TRBJ2-4, is GAGVSQSPSNKVTEKGKDVELRCDPISGHTALYWYRQSLGQGLEFLIYFQGNSAPDKSGLPSDRFSAERTGGSVSTLTIQRTQQEDSAVYLCASSSTSPAVQYFGAGTRLSVL.

A word on this clonotype: An end of the junction differs from the germline gene, which may be a read error. The chain uses TRBV7-9 and TRBJ1-2; D is ambiguous. The CDR3 has 12 amino acids. Germline CDR1 reads SEHNR; CDR2 reads FQNEAQ (reference sequence). DNA of the CDR3: TGTGCCAGCAGCTTAGGGGAGATTGGACTGCTCTTC. Protein sequence: CASSLGEIGLLF.

The V and J genes are TRBV29-1 and TRBJ1-5, with a weak D call TRBD1 (5 bases). This CDR3 comprises 12 residues. Germline V gives CDR1 SQVTM, CDR2 ANQGSEA. The V and J ends lost 7 bases and 5 bases respectively, with 12 bases between them. CDR3 protein: CSAWDGYQPQHF. CDR3 DNA sequence: TGCAGCGCCTGGGACGGGTATCAGCCCCAGCATTTT.

This clonotype was recorded a few times. The CDR3 loop reads CASSNQQGTNTGELFF. CDR3 DNA sequence: TGTGCCAGCAGCAACCAACAGGGGACGAACACCGGGGAGCTGTTTTTT. The chain has TRBV5-5 and TRBJ2-2; TRBD1 aligns across 7 bases. Germline CDR1 SGHKS, CDR2 YYEKEE (reference sequence). J lost 0 bases, V lost 4 bases, and 6 bases had no gene match. This CDR3 is 16 amino acids long.

This clonotype showed up just a few times. CDR3 residues: CASSKRGLAGINTEAFF. The CDR3 coding sequence is TGTGCCAGCAGCAAAAGGGGTCTTGCAGGGATTAACACTGAAGCTTTCTTT. The chain combines TRBV7-2 with TRBJ1-1; TRBD1 is a possible D gene (5 bases). The CDR3 extends over 17 amino acids. Trimming took off 5 bases at V and 2 bases at J, with 21 bases between the two ends. Germline V CDR1 and CDR2: SGHTA, FQGNSA.

This clonotype came up many times. The chain uses TRBV7-8 and TRBJ2-7; 10 nucleotides match TRBD1. V trimming: 0 bases; J trimming: 4 bases; junction bases outside the gene matches: 6. CDR3 size: 16 residues. Germline values: CDR1 SGHVS, CDR2 FQNEAQ. The CDR3 DNA follows: TGTGCCAGCAGCTTAGCGCTAGGGACAGGGGCTTACGAGCAGTACTTC. Its translation is CASSLALGTGAYEQYF.

CDR3 coding DNA: TGTGCCAGCAGCCCGTACAGGGCTGGGGGCTACACCTTC. It encodes CASSPYRAGGYTF. The chain combines TRBV7-2 with TRBJ1-2, with D possibly being TRBD1 (6 bases). The CDR3 consists of 13 residues. Germline loops: CDR1 SGHTA, CDR2 FQGNSA. Trimming took 5 bases from V and 8 from J, leaving 15 bases between them.

The CDR3 is CASSLVGARDGYTF. CDR3 nucleotides: TGCGCCAGCAGCTTAGTGGGGGCTAGGGATGGCTACACCTTC. The chain recombines TRBV5-1 with TRBJ1-2, with a possible D match to TRBD1 (6 bases). Germline values: CDR1 SGHRS, CDR2 YFSETQ. The length of the CDR3 is 14 residues. V was cut by 2 bases and J by 6 bases, with 14 bases left in between.

The rearrangement uses TRBV19 and TRBJ2-7, with D possibly matching TRBD1 (6 bases). The V gene lost 2 bases and the J gene lost 6 bases, with 17 bases spanning the gap. CDR3 length equals 15 residues. Germline-derived CDR1 and CDR2 are LNHDA and SQIVND (reference sequence). The CDR3 DNA reads TGTGCCAGTAGTATAAGGGCAGGGGCCCTCCTCGAGCAGTACTTC. This encodes CASSIRAGALLEQYF.

CDR3 bases: TGTGCCAGCAGCCACTACGGACAGGGAACCGTGGCTTTCTTT. This encodes CASSHYGQGTVAFF. This rearrangement joins TRBV3-1 to TRBJ1-1, with TRBD1 matching over 8 bases. The germline gives CDR1 LGHDT, CDR2 YNNKEL (reference sequence). J lost 11 bases, V lost 3 bases, and 11 bases had no gene match. The CDR3 covers 14 residues.

This clonotype was counted only a few times. The gene calls are TRBV29-1 and TRBJ2-7; TRBD1 matches 10 bases. V lost 6 bases, J lost 7 bases, and 9 bases stayed unmatched. The CDR3 spans 13 residues. The germline gives CDR1 SQVTM, CDR2 ANQGSEA. CDR3 loop: CSVGTGAYQEQYF. In DNA, the CDR3 is TGCAGCGTGGGGACAGGGGCCTACCAGGAGCAGTACTTC.

This clonotype was counted between two and nine times. This chain connects TRBV6-5 to TRBJ2-7, with no clear D. In germline, CDR1 is MNHEY, CDR2 SVGAGI. The CDR3 runs to 15 residues. V lost 0 bases to trimming and J lost 0 bases, with 9 bases between them. The CDR3 DNA reads as TGTGCCAGCAGTTACTCTTTTTACGGCTCCTACGAGCAGTACTTC. Protein product: CASSYSFYGSYEQYF.

This clonotype was detected a few times. The chain links TRBV5-1 to TRBJ1-1; TRBD1 matches 8 bases. J lost 6 bases, V lost 4 bases, and 14 bases had no gene match. Per the germline V gene, CDR1 is SGHRS and CDR2 is YFSETQ. The CDR3 has 16 amino acids. The CDR3 spells CASSLTTWTGQAEAFF. The CDR3 region has the DNA TGCGCCAGCAGCCTCACTACCTGGACAGGGCAGGCTGAAGCTTTCTTT.

The rearrangement uses TRBV12-3 or TRBV12-4 and TRBJ2-4; possible D gene TRBD2, 5 bases. The CDR3 is 15 residues long. V lost 6 bases to trimming and J lost 7 bases, with 19 bases between them. CDR3 loop: CASSAPDSVRNIQYF. The CDR3 coding sequence is TGTGCCAGCAGCGCCCCGGACTCCGTAAGGAACATTCAGTACTTC.

The rearrangement links TRBV2 to TRBJ2-7, with D perhaps assigned TRBD1 or TRBD2 (5 bases each). CDR1 SNHLY and CDR2 FYNNEI come from the germline V gene. This CDR3 comprises 15 residues. V lost 1 base and J lost 2, with 12 bases in between. CDR3: CASSEEQRTTYEQYF. As DNA, the CDR3 is TGTGCCAGCAGTGAAGAACAGCGGACAACCTACGAGCAGTACTTC. The full variable domain, its missing parts supplied by reference TRBV2 and TRBJ2-7, is EPEVTQTPSHQVTQMGQEVILRCVPISNHLYFYWYRQILGQKVEFLVSFYNNEISEKSEIFDDQFSVERPDGSNFTLKIRSTKLEDSAMYFCASSEEQRTTYEQYFGPGTRLTVT.

This clonotype has more than one count but fewer than ten. The chain joins TRBV30 to TRBJ1-5; no firm D call. The CDR3 loop spans 12 amino acids. Germline-derived CDR1 and CDR2 are GTSNPN and SVGIG (reference sequence). Trimming removed 0 bases at V and 4 bases at J, with 4 bases between. The CDR3 is CAWSVLNQPQHF. CDR3 coding DNA: TGTGCCTGGAGTGTATTAAATCAGCCCCAGCATTTT.

This clonotype came up a few times. The gene calls are TRBV2 and TRBJ2-1; 14 bases agree with TRBD2. This CDR3 is built from 15 residues. Germline V gives CDR1 SNHLY, CDR2 FYNNEI. The ends lost 6 bases at V and 8 bases at J; junction bases unmatched: 6. The CDR3 loop is CASRTGLAGDDEQFF. The CDR3 DNA reads TGTGCCAGCAGGACGGGACTAGCGGGAGATGATGAGCAGTTCTTC.

There are many counts of this clonotype. The chain links TRBV5-1 to TRBJ2-5; 7 nucleotides line up with TRBD2. The CDR3 sequence is 15 residues long. With 4 bases clipped from V and 2 bases from J, the junction kept 8 bases outside the gene matches. Germline loops: CDR1 SGHRS, CDR2 YFSETQ. CDR3 loop: CASSAAGGLQETQYF. For the CDR3, the DNA is TGCGCCAGCAGCGCAGCCGGGGGACTACAAGAGACCCAGTACTTC.

This clonotype has a count of ten or more. J is TRBJ1-5 and V is TRBV3-1, with 10 bases matching TRBD1. V trimming: 6 bases; J trimming: 2 bases; junction bases outside the gene matches: 7. The germline gives CDR1 LGHDT, CDR2 YNNKEL (reference sequence). This CDR3 comprises 16 residues. CDR3 sequence: CASSQAGTGGNQPQHF. The CDR3 DNA is TGTGCCAGCAGTCAGGCCGGGACAGGGGGCAATCAGCCCCAGCATTTT.

This clonotype was picked up a small number of times. V usage is TRBV10-2 and J usage is TRBJ2-4, with 7 bases that match TRBD2. With V trimmed by 0 bases and J by 6 bases, 5 bases remained unmatched. CDR1 and CDR2 (germline): WSHSY, SAAADI. The CDR3 has 15 residues. The CDR3 loop is CASSESGTNRNIQYF. In DNA, the CDR3 is TGCGCCAGCAGTGAGTCCGGGACTAACAGAAACATTCAGTACTTC.